This T cell receptor (beta chain) was recorded in a study of cytomegalovirus exposure and HLA in healthy donors. The PCR had 60 Vbeta and 13 Jbeta primers. Profiled with immunoSEQ multiplex PCR; TCRdb holds only in-frame clones, not every one. The top ten hold around 1.5% of the sample, which has roughly 180,000 clones, roughly 84% seen once. With regard to this clone: Its antigen is not known.

Broader study findings: Across donors, presence/absence analyses took sequencing depth to be roughly uniform. An analysis done earlier found most TCR beta V segments productive about 87% or about 30% of the time. A missense DCLRE1C variant was associated with V- and J-gene trimming of TCR beta chains in a later analysis, and an independent cohort replicated the association. In a later analysis, an Asian-associated ancestry cluster reportedly showed fewer N-insertions than the approximately 700-donor mean.

CDR3 length: 17 amino acids. The J segment lost 4 bases and the V segment lost 4 bases, leaving 15 bases of the junction unmatched. The germline gives CDR1 SGHTA, CDR2 FQGNSA. The origin of this receptor is a male donor in good health and CMV-seronegative. The sequencing input was PBMCs. The V gene is TRBV7-2, the J gene TRBJ2-7, with TRBD2 identical over 8 bases. CDR3 in DNA: TGTGCCAGCAGCTCTAGAGGGGGAACTAGCGGTATATACGAGCAGTACTTC. This codes for CASSSRGGTSGIYEQYF. Full variable domain (missing parts from reference TRBV7-2 and TRBJ2-7): GAGVSQSPSNKVTEKGKDVELRCDPISGHTALYWYRQSLGQGLEFLIYFQGNSAPDKSGLPSDRFSAERTGGSVSTLTIQRTQQEDSAVYLCASSSRGGTSGIYEQYFGPGTRLTVT.